The clone carrying this T cell receptor beta chain appeared many times. Antigen unknown. J gave up 2 bases and V 7 bases, and 7 bases lay outside the gene matches. CDR3 size: 15 residues. Germline CDR1 reads MDHEN; CDR2 reads SYDVKM. These data are taken from a study of shared clonotypes between healthy human individuals. Overall study context: Donors consisted of two women and a few men between 18 and 49. Study-wide findings and caveats: Relative to their counterparts shared across all four donors, non-shared clonotypes exhibited diminished generation probabilities. When naive CD4 clonotypes were compared across a few donors, around 5% were shared.

Deep-level settings were used for running the assay. Libraries were prepared by immunoSEQ multiplex PCR; TCRdb keeps only in-frame clonotypes and omits some of them. The profile shows about a million clones, around 77% of them singletons. The V call is TRBV28, the J call TRBJ1-5; 8 bases are a match to TRBD1. This clonotype was sampled from a man younger than 35 in good health. Some clones in this sample may be carry-over from other donors' samples. Sequences were obtained from memory CD4+ T cells from PBMCs. This sample's subset: CD45RA-negative fraction. In DNA form, the CDR3 reads TGTGCCAGCAAACCCGTGACAGGGGGCAATCAGCCCCAGCATTTT. Translation: CASKPVTGGNQPQHF.